This T cell receptor (beta chain) was documented in a study of identical twins. TCRdb passed the 5' RACE reads through MiXCR, listing each CDR3 protein once. This table has fewer than 800,000 distinct CDR3 sequences, roughly 6.6% appearing once. Donors were all healthy Caucasians. This clonotype was seen more than once but under ten times. The same specimen was also included in a second study, on yellow fever vaccine responses in identical twins.

This TCR was recovered from a young woman in good health. Sequencing was done on a sample of PBMCs.

The CDR3 coding sequence is TGTGCCAGCAGTAGTAGCGGGAAACCCGGGGAGCTGTTTTTT. This sequence encodes CASSSSGKPGELFF. The rearrangement links TRBV27 to TRBJ2-2; 8 nucleotides match TRBD2. CDR3 length: 14 amino acids. The V and J ends lost 5 bases and 6 bases, in that order; junction bases with no gene match: 5. Germline V lookup: CDR1 MNHEY, CDR2 SMNVEV (reference sequence).